One and the same sample provided the 29 T cell receptor beta chains below, sequenced in a study of CD8 T cells in ankylosing spondylitis. General study points: There was a TCR beta motif, made of eight highly homologous variants, that appeared characteristic of ankylosing spondylitis blood.

TCRdb itself ran the 5' RACE reads through MiXCR, one entry per CDR3 protein. The table lists some 840,000 distinct CDR3 sequences, roughly 10% of them singletons. Which antigens these TCRs recognize remains unknown. Sequenced: blood, either unsorted or a sorted T cell fraction (not recorded which). The receptors originated from a male donor with ankylosing spondylitis.

The chain links TRBV5-1 to TRBJ1-2; 8 bases are a match to TRBD1. CDR1 and CDR2 (germline): SGHRS, YFSETQ. The CDR3 covers 16 residues. Trimming removed 3 bases from V and 7 bases from J; junction bases left unmatched: 14. The CDR3 DNA is TGCGCCAGCAGCTCGGGTGCTAGCTCAGGGGGCCTTGGCTACACCTTC. It encodes CASSSGASSGGLGYTF.

The chain has TRBV20-1 and TRBJ1-5; maybe TRBD1 (6 bases). Deletions cut 7 bases from V and 8 bases from J, with 15 bases between. This CDR3 has 12 residues. In germline, CDR1 is DFQATT, CDR2 SNEGSKA (reference sequence). The CDR3 loop is CSVKQGDEPQHF. The CDR3, as DNA: TGCAGTGTAAAACAGGGAGATGAGCCCCAGCATTTT.

The sample holds a few counts of this clonotype. This sequence joins TRBV20-1 and TRBJ2-1; D is perhaps TRBD2 (7 bases). V was cut by 3 bases and J by 1 base, with 16 bases left in between. Germline assignment: CDR1 DFQATT and CDR2 SNEGSKA (reference sequence). The CDR3 runs to 16 residues. This chain's CDR3 is CSASWEGVKSYNEQFF. The CDR3 coding sequence is TGCAGTGCTAGCTGGGAGGGGGTGAAGTCCTACAATGAGCAGTTCTTC.

This clonotype was observed many times. The chain joins TRBV29-1 to TRBJ2-1, with no clear D. V was trimmed by 8 bases and J by 8 bases, leaving 16 bases between them. Germline values: CDR1 SQVTM, CDR2 ANQGSEA. The CDR3 has 12 residues. The DNA for the CDR3 is TGCAGCCCCGACGGGCCCGGCGATGAGCAGTTCTTC. It encodes CSPDGPGDEQFF.

This clonotype was detected only a few times. The chain employs TRBV5-1 and TRBJ2-7; TRBD1 matches 7 bases. The CDR3 length is 14 residues. V was clipped by 1 base and J by 4 bases; unmatched bases: 5. CDR1 and CDR2 (germline): SGHRS, YFSETQ. The CDR3 spells CASSLSTGQYEQYF. The CDR3 bases are TGCGCCAGCAGCTTGTCGACAGGGCAGTACGAGCAGTACTTC.

This chain joins TRBV5-1 and TRBJ1-1, with D maybe TRBD1 (6 bases). This CDR3 is 13 amino acids long. Germline V CDR1 and CDR2: SGHRS, YFSETQ. V was pared by 6 bases and J by 4 bases, with 13 bases between. The CDR3 DNA reads TGCGCCAGCACTTTGGGGGCTGGCACTGAAGCTTTCTTT. Amino acid sequence: CASTLGAGTEAFF.

This clonotype was detected only a few times. The J gene is TRBJ2-7, the V gene TRBV20-1; 13 nucleotides align to TRBD2. The ends lost 5 bases at V and 3 bases at J; junction bases unmatched: 10. CDR3 length equals 16 residues. Germline CDR1 reads DFQATT; CDR2 reads SNEGSKA (reference sequence). The CDR3 DNA is TGCAGTGCTGCCGGGACTAGCGGGGTCCTTAACTACGAGCAGTACTTC. It specifies CSAAGTSGVLNYEQYF.

There are a few counts of this clonotype. V and J are TRBV20-1 and TRBJ2-3; D might be TRBD2 (6 bases). In germline, CDR1 is DFQATT, CDR2 SNEGSKA (reference sequence). This CDR3 is built from 15 residues. V gave up 0 bases and J gave up 2 bases, with 12 bases separating them. CDR3 sequence: CSAREFGSLTDTQYF. The CDR3 nucleotides read TGCAGTGCTAGAGAATTCGGGAGTCTCACAGATACGCAGTATTTT.

This clonotype was seen a few times. Mismatch with germline at one junction end may stem from a read error. The gene calls are TRBV7-6 and TRBJ1-1; maybe TRBD1 (5 bases). The germline V gene encodes CDR1 SGHVS and CDR2 FNYEAQ. The CDR3 contains 18 residues. The DNA for the CDR3 is TGTGCCAGCAGCTTAGAAGAGTGGGGCTACGGTAGGAACGCTGAAGCTTTCTTT. This translates into CASSLEEWGYGRNAEAFF.

The chain has TRBV20-1 and TRBJ2-7, with D unclear. V was shortened by 7 bases and J by 1 base, with 14 bases between the two germline ends. This CDR3 spans 13 amino acids. Germline CDR1 DFQATT, CDR2 SNEGSKA (reference sequence). Here the CDR3 DNA reads TGCAGTGGCCTGTCAGCCGGTTCCTACGAGCAGTACTTC. Protein sequence: CSGLSAGSYEQYF.

This sequence joins TRBV27 and TRBJ2-2, with 7 positions matching TRBD2. The trim removed 2 bases at V and 2 bases at J, leaving 11 bases unmatched. The CDR3 has 18 residues. Germline V gene sequence: CDR1 MNHEY, CDR2 SMNVEV (reference sequence). In nucleotides, the CDR3 is TGTGCCAGCAGTTTAGTTGGTAGCGGGTTGATTAACACCGGGGAGCTGTTTTTT. Amino acid sequence: CASSLVGSGLINTGELFF.

The chain uses TRBV6-1 and TRBJ2-1, with 10 bases that match TRBD2. Germline trimming cut 1 base from V and 4 bases from J; bases unmatched to any gene: 1. Germline-derived CDR1 and CDR2 are MNHNS and SASEGT. The CDR3 consists of 15 residues. This CDR3 reads CASSEGTSGYNEQFF. The CDR3, as DNA: TGTGCCAGCAGTGAAGGGACTAGCGGTTACAATGAGCAGTTCTTC.

The table lists this clonotype with a few counts. The DNA for the CDR3 is TGCGCCAGCAGCCATTCTTTGACGGTCGGAACGTTCTTT. Translating it yields CASSHSLTVGTFF. The V and J genes are TRBV4-3 and TRBJ1-1, with D uncertain. The CDR3 runs to 13 residues. The V and J ends lost 3 bases and 14 bases respectively, with 19 bases between them. Germline CDR1 LGHNA, CDR2 YSLEER.

Ten or more counts support this clonotype. V gene TRBV29-1 combines with J gene TRBJ2-1; unclear D gene. The CDR3 covers 12 residues. The germline CDR1 and CDR2 sequences are SQVTM and ANQGSEA. The germline V and J ends were trimmed by 7 bases and 4 bases, with 11 bases remaining between them. CDR3: CSAPFRYNEQFF. Here the CDR3 DNA reads TGCAGCGCCCCGTTTCGGTACAATGAGCAGTTCTTC.

The gene calls are TRBV7-2 and TRBJ2-7; maybe TRBD1 (6 bases). Trimming shortened V by 2 bases and J by 3 bases, and 11 bases separated the two germline ends. Germline CDR1 reads SGHTA; CDR2 reads FQGNSA. This CDR3 is built from 14 residues. The CDR3 loop is CASSLRLQGYEQYF. The DNA of the CDR3 is TGTGCCAGCAGCTTAAGGTTACAGGGCTACGAGCAGTACTTC.

This clonotype was seen at least ten times. The chain recombines TRBV10-3 with TRBJ1-1, with 7 bases that match TRBD1. Germline values: CDR1 ENHRY, CDR2 SYGVKD. This CDR3 has 15 amino acids. Losses at the gene ends were 5 bases for V and 2 bases for J; bases not matched to a gene: 8. DNA for the CDR3: TGTGCCATCAGTCCCCGGACAGGCGCCAACACTGAAGCTTTCTTT. Protein sequence: CAISPRTGANTEAFF.

This rearrangement joins TRBV25-1 to TRBJ1-1; D might be TRBD1 (6 bases). This CDR3 comprises 13 residues. The germline V gene has CDR1 MGHDK and CDR2 SYGVNS. V was trimmed by 8 bases and J by 5 bases, leaving 15 bases between them. The CDR3 sequence: CASSGVGKTEAFF. The CDR3 DNA reads as TGTGCCAGCTCAGGGGTAGGGAAGACTGAAGCTTTCTTT.

This clonotype has at least ten counts. The rearrangement joins TRBV29-1 to TRBJ2-1; D might be TRBD2 (5 bases). Germline-derived CDR1 and CDR2 are SQVTM and ANQGSEA. This CDR3 spans 11 amino acids. V lost 7 bases to trimming and J lost 7 bases, with 11 bases between them. CDR3 protein: CSAGVANEQFF. The CDR3 region has the DNA TGCAGCGCCGGGGTCGCGAATGAGCAGTTCTTC.

The chain uses TRBV15 and TRBJ1-1; D is uncertain. Germline V gives CDR1 LNHNV, CDR2 YYDKDF (reference sequence). V was cut by 1 base and J by 0 bases, with 9 bases left in between. This CDR3 has 15 residues. The CDR3 is CATSRGNGLNTEAFF. The CDR3 DNA reads as TGTGCCACCAGCAGAGGAAACGGCCTGAACACTGAAGCTTTCTTT.

This clonotype was found a few times. The chain links TRBV4-3 to TRBJ1-5; TRBD1 aligns across 7 bases. CDR1 and CDR2 from the germline V gene are LGHNA and YSLEER. This CDR3 comprises 13 residues. J lost 13 bases, V lost 0 bases, and 6 bases had no gene match. The CDR3 DNA reads as TGCGCCAGCAGCCAAGATTTGGGCAGGGGGCAGCATTTT. Encoded protein: CASSQDLGRGQHF.

The table lists this clonotype with many counts. The chain carries TRBV20-1 and TRBJ2-3, with D possibly being TRBD2 (5 bases). Germline CDR1 and CDR2: DFQATT and SNEGSKA (reference sequence). Between the trimmed V and J ends, which lost 6 bases and 2 bases, there was a span of 12 bases. The CDR3 has 13 amino acids. Here the CDR3 DNA reads TGCAGTGCCCTGGACTCGGTCACAGATACGCAGTATTTT. It yields the protein CSALDSVTDTQYF.

The J gene is TRBJ1-5, the V gene TRBV18; possibly TRBD1 for D (5 bases). Trimming left V 6 bases short and J 0 bases short, with 18 bases between. CDR3 size: 17 residues. The germline V gene has CDR1 KGHSH and CDR2 LQKENI. This chain's CDR3 is CASSQQAPGFSNQPQHF. CDR3 DNA sequence: TGTGCCAGCTCCCAACAGGCTCCAGGGTTTAGCAATCAGCCCCAGCATTTT.

This clonotype was counted ten times or more. The J gene is TRBJ2-7, the V gene TRBV2; TRBD2 aligns across 7 bases. Germline CDR1 is SNHLY and CDR2 is FYNNEI. The CDR3 is 13 amino acids. Trimming cost V 8 bases and J 1 base; bases outside gene matches: 5. This CDR3 is CASGGLLSYEQYF. DNA of the CDR3: TGTGCCAGCGGGGGACTACTTTCCTACGAGCAGTACTTC.

The chain recombines TRBV28 with TRBJ1-5; the D gene is possibly TRBD1 (6 bases). The CDR3 is 15 residues long. V was trimmed by 6 bases and J by 0 bases, leaving 12 bases between them. CDR1 is MDHEN and CDR2 is SYDVKM in the germline V gene. The CDR3: CASRTHRDSNQPQHF. For the CDR3, the DNA is TGTGCCAGCAGAACCCACAGGGATAGCAATCAGCCCCAGCATTTT.

This clonotype was observed a few times. The V gene is TRBV20-1, the J gene TRBJ2-7; D possibly uses TRBD1 or TRBD2 (5 bases each). Trimming removed 3 bases from V and 2 bases from J, with 11 bases in between. The length of the CDR3 is 13 residues. Germline loops: CDR1 DFQATT, CDR2 SNEGSKA (reference sequence). The chain's CDR3 is CSASRDRPYEQYF. The CDR3 bases are TGCAGTGCTAGCCGGGACCGTCCCTACGAGCAGTACTTC.

This clonotype was found a few times. The chain employs TRBV5-1 and TRBJ2-7, with a possible D match to TRBD1 (6 bases). V was cut by 0 bases and J by 2 bases, with 12 bases left in between. Germline V CDR1 and CDR2: SGHRS, YFSETQ. This CDR3 comprises 15 residues. In nucleotides, the CDR3 is TGCGCCAGCAGCTTGGAGGACAGTTCCCCCTACGAGCAGTACTTC. Translated: CASSLEDSSPYEQYF.

This clonotype was seen only a few times. CDR3 amino acids: CASSRRTSGRVYEQYF. The CDR3 DNA sequence: TGTGCCAGCAGCAGACGGACTAGCGGGAGGGTCTACGAGCAGTACTTC. V usage is TRBV27 and J usage is TRBJ2-7; 15 bases match TRBD2. V dropped 6 bases and J dropped 3; count of bases not matched to a gene: 6. Germline-derived CDR1 and CDR2 are MNHEY and SMNVEV (reference sequence). The CDR3 loop spans 16 amino acids.

This clonotype occurred a few times. This chain joins TRBV20-1 and TRBJ1-3, with no clear D. In germline, CDR1 is DFQATT, CDR2 SNEGSKA (reference sequence). This CDR3 comprises 15 residues. Trimming left V 3 bases short and J 0 bases short, with 12 bases between. The chain's CDR3 is CSASPEGRSGNTIYF. The CDR3 coding sequence is TGCAGTGCTAGTCCAGAAGGCCGCTCTGGAAACACCATATATTTT.

The sample holds many counts of this clonotype. V gene TRBV20-1 combines with J gene TRBJ2-7; D call uncertain. The CDR3 consists of 14 residues. In germline, CDR1 is DFQATT, CDR2 SNEGSKA (reference sequence). The V end was cut by 6 bases, the J end by 5 bases, with 20 bases between. The CDR3 DNA follows: TGCAGTGCCGCTATGGGTAGGATTTCCGACGAGCAGTACTTC. As protein: CSAAMGRISDEQYF.